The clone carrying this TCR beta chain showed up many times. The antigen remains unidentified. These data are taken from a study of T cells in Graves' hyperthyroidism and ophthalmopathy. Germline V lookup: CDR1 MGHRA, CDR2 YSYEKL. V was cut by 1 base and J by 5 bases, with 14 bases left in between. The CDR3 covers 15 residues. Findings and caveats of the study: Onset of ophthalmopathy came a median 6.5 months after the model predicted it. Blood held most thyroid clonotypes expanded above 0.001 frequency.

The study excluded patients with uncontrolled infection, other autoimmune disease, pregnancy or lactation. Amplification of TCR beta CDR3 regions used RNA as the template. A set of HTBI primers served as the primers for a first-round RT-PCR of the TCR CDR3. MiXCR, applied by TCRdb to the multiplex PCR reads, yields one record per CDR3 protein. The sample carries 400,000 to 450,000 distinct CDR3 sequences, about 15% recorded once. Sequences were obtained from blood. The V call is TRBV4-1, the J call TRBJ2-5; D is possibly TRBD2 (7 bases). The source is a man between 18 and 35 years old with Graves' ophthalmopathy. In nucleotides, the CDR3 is TGCGCCAGCAGCCAAGTTTGGGGGGGCTGGGAGACCCAGTACTTC. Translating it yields CASSQVWGGWETQYF.